One sample yielded the 12 T cell receptor beta chains listed below, sequenced in a study of PD-L1 blockade in urothelial cancer. TCRdb keeps only in-frame clones here, not all; method: immunoSEQ multiplex PCR. The sample holds 35,000 to 55,000 clones, about four fifths seen once. This material consisted of PBMCs, taken around atezolizumab (anti-PD-L1) treatment. All receptors come from a man in his 70s with urothelial cancer.

This chain links TRBV6-1 with TRBJ2-1, with a tentative D call TRBD2 (7 bases). The length of the CDR3 is 15 residues. Looked up from germline, CDR1 is MNHNS and CDR2 is SASEGT. V lost 2 bases and J lost 5, with 13 bases in between. Here the CDR3 DNA reads TGTGCCAGCAGTGAAAGTGGGGGGGCGCACAATGAGCAGTTCTTC. Translating it yields CASSESGGAHNEQFF.

The chain combines TRBV5-1 with TRBJ2-5; 10 bases are a match to TRBD2. The CDR3 contains 15 residues. Trimming at V came to 0 bases and at J to 5 bases, leaving 4 bases not matched to a gene. Germline values: CDR1 SGHRS, CDR2 YFSETQ. The DNA for the CDR3 is TGCGCCAGCAGCTTGGTAGCGGGAGGAGGTGAGACCCAGTACTTC. Protein sequence: CASSLVAGGGETQYF.

This clone was seen a single time. J is TRBJ2-3 and V is TRBV9, with 8 nucleotides matching TRBD1. The germline V gene has CDR1 SGDLS and CDR2 YYNGEE. The CDR3 contains 15 residues. After removal of 0 bases from V and 4 bases from J, the junction contained 4 bases not matched to a gene. The CDR3 region is CASSVGQGYADTQYF. The CDR3 DNA reads TGTGCCAGCAGCGTAGGACAGGGGTACGCAGATACGCAGTATTTT.

The rearrangement uses TRBV4-1 and TRBJ2-1; TRBD2 matches 10 bases. J gave up 4 bases and V 4 bases, and 7 bases lay outside the gene matches. Per the germline V gene, CDR1 is MGHRA and CDR2 is YSYEKL. The CDR3 loop spans 16 amino acids. The DNA of the CDR3 is TGCGCCAGCAGCCCGCTAAAAGCGGGGGGGTACAATGAGCAGTTCTTC. Protein product: CASSPLKAGGYNEQFF.

This clone was seen a few times. The chain is built from TRBV28 and TRBJ1-2, with D unclear. Germline V gene data show CDR1 as MDHEN and CDR2 as SYDVKM. The V end lost 2 bases, the J end lost 8 bases, and 9 bases lay between the germline ends. CDR3 length: 12 amino acids. This CDR3 is CASSLKEWGYTF. CDR3 in DNA: TGTGCCAGCAGTTTAAAGGAGTGGGGCTACACCTTC.

This chain links TRBV7-9 with TRBJ1-1, with TRBD1 as a possible D gene (6 bases). The CDR3 contains 13 residues. Trimming stripped 2 bases from V and 11 bases from J, with 15 bases between. CDR1 and CDR2 from the germline V gene are SEHNR and FQNEAQ (reference sequence). CDR3 coding DNA: TGTGCCAGCAGCTTACAAGCAGGGGACGGGGCTTTCTTT. Amino acids: CASSLQAGDGAFF.

V gene TRBV2 combines with J gene TRBJ1-1; 8 nucleotides agree with TRBD1. V was pared by 4 bases and J by 5 bases, with 9 bases of the junction left unmatched. Germline loops: CDR1 SNHLY, CDR2 FYNNEI. CDR3 length: 15 residues. In nucleotides, the CDR3 is TGTGCCAGCAGTGGGAGACAGGGGCCGGGGACTGAAGCTTTCTTT. Protein: CASSGRQGPGTEAFF.

The genes are TRBV14 and TRBJ2-1, with 13 bases that match TRBD2. The CDR3 is made up of 16 amino acids. From germline, CDR1 is SGHDN and CDR2 FVKESK. After removal of 4 bases from V and 4 bases from J, the junction contained 4 bases not matched to a gene. The CDR3 region is CASSRTSGGAYNEQFF. As DNA, the CDR3 is TGTGCCAGCAGCCGAACTAGCGGGGGGGCTTACAATGAGCAGTTCTTC.

The rearrangement uses TRBV4-2 and TRBJ1-2; D not certain. CDR3 size: 14 residues. The ends were cut back, 5 bases at V and 0 bases at J, with 10 bases in the middle. Germline values: CDR1 LGHNA, CDR2 YNFKEQ. CDR3 residues: CASSTDTSNYGYTF. CDR3 nucleotide sequence: TGTGCCAGCAGCACAGACACGTCTAACTATGGCTACACCTTC.

CDR3 region: CASSTAGGGKTEAFF. CDR3 bases: TGTGCCAGCAGCACCGCGGGGGGCGGCAAGACTGAAGCTTTCTTT. The V and J genes are TRBV5-6 and TRBJ1-1; the D gene is possibly TRBD1 (6 bases). Per germline, CDR1 SGHDT and CDR2 YYEEEE. The CDR3 is made up of 15 amino acids. V was trimmed by 4 bases and J by 5 bases, leaving 18 bases between them.

CDR3 sequence (DNA): TGTGCCAGCAGTTTGGGGACAGCCCGTCTCAACGAGCAGTACTTC. Translated, it gives CASSLGTARLNEQYF. The rearrangement joins TRBV7-9 to TRBJ2-7; 7 nucleotides align to TRBD1. CDR3 length: 15 residues. CDR1 and CDR2 from the germline V gene are SEHNR and FQNEAQ (reference sequence). Trimming took 6 bases from V and 5 from J; bases not matched to a gene: 13.

The chain is built from TRBV5-1 and TRBJ2-1, with 8 bases aligning to TRBD2. Germline V gene lookup returns CDR1 SGHRS and CDR2 YFSETQ. V dropped 3 bases and J dropped 8; count of bases not matched to a gene: 10. The CDR3 has 15 amino acids. The CDR3 DNA follows: TGCGCCAGCAGCTCGACCGGGACTAGAGGCGATGAGCAGTTCTTC. It is translated as CASSSTGTRGDEQFF.